This T cell receptor (beta chain) appears in the sequencing data of a study of shared clonotypes between healthy human individuals. Background on the study: Aged 18 to 49, the donors were a couple of women and a few men.

General observations from the study: As a rule, naive subsets had a larger estimated richness than memory subsets. Relative to clonotypes present in all four donors, those not shared had lower generation probabilities.

Assay used: immunoSEQ multiplex PCR; TCRdb lists only in-frame clones, some missing. Of about 800,000 clones in the sample, 96% are singletons; the top ten hold about 0.21%. Trimming left V 6 bases short and J 3 bases short, with 18 bases between. The germline gives CDR1 SGHRS, CDR2 YFSETQ. The CDR3 is made up of 15 amino acids. CD8 cells classed as naive were CD45RO-negative and positively selected for CCR7, excluding terminally differentiated effector memory CD45RA+ cells. A note on this clone: Antigen specificity is unknown.

V usage is TRBV5-1 and J usage is TRBJ2-5; D may be TRBD1 or TRBD2 (5 bases each). This receptor was obtained from a man aged 25-45 years in good health. Sequencing used naive CD8+ T cells sorted from blood. The DNA of the CDR3 is TGCGCCAGCAATTCAGTTGAGAGGGGCAAAGAGACCCAGTACTTC. The encoded protein is CASNSVERGKETQYF.